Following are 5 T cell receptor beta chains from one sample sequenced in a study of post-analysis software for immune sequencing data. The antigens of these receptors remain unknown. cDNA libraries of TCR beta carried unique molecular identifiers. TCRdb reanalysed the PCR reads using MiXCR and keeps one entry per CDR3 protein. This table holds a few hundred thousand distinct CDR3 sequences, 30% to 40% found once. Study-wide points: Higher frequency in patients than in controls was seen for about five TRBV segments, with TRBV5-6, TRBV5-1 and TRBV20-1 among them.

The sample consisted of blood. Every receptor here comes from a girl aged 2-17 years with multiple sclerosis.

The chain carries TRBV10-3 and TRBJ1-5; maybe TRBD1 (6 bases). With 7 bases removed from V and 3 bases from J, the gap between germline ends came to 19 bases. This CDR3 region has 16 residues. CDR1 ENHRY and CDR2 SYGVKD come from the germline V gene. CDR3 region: CAITRWGGVDNQPQHF. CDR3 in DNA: TGTGCCATCACCCGATGGGGGGGCGTAGACAATCAGCCCCAGCATTTT.

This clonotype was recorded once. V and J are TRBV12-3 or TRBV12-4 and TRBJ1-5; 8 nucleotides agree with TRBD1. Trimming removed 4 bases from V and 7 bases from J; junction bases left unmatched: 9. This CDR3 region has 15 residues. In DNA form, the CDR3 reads TGTGCCAGCAGTTCTCCCCGGACAGGGCGACAGCCCCAGCATTTT. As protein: CASSSPRTGRQPQHF.

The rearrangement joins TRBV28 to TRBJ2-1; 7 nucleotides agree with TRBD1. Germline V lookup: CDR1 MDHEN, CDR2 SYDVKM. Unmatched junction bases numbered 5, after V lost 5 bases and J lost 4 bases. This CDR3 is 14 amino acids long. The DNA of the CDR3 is TGTGCCAGCAGTAGACAGGGAGTATACAATGAGCAGTTCTTC. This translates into CASSRQGVYNEQFF. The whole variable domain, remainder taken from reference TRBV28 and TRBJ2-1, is DVKVTQSSRYLVKRTGEKVFLECVQDMDHENMFWYRQDPGLGLRLIYFSYDVKMKEKGDIPEGYSVSREKKERFSLILESASTNQTSMYLCASSRQGVYNEQFFGPGTRLTVL.

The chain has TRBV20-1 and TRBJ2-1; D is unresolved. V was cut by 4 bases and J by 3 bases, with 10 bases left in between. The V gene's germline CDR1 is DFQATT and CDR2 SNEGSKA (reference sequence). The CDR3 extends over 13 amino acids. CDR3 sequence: CSANGRDYNEQFF. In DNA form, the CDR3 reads TGCAGTGCTAACGGCCGCGACTACAATGAGCAGTTCTTC.

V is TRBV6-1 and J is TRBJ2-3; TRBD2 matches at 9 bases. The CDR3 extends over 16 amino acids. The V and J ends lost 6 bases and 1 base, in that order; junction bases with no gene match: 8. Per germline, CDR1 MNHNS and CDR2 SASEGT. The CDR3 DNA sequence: TGTGCCAGCAGCGCCGGCGGCGGGGGGGGCACAGATACGCAGTATTTT. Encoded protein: CASSAGGGGGTDTQYF.